The 2 T cell receptor beta chains below all came from one sample that was sequenced in a study of blood T cell repertoires in COVID-19. Using immunoSEQ multiplex PCR, the repertoire was profiled, and TCRdb retains in-frame clones only, with some absent. The table records some 260,000 clones, approximately 85% of them present only once. The source material was peripheral blood. The source of these receptors is a woman aged 25 to 39 with acute or convalescent COVID-19.

This clone has only a few counts. The J gene is TRBJ1-3, the V gene TRBV10-2, with unresolved D. The CDR3 spans 17 residues. CDR1 is WSHSY and CDR2 is SAAADI in the germline V gene. The germline V and J ends were trimmed by 4 bases and 1 base, with 17 bases remaining between them. CDR3 sequence: CASSATVFDPSGNTIYF. CDR3 nucleotides: TGCGCCAGCAGTGCCACAGTGTTCGACCCATCTGGAAACACCATATATTTT.

This chain links TRBV11-2 with TRBJ2-1, with D possibly being TRBD1 (6 bases). The ends were cut back, 0 bases at V and 4 bases at J, with 10 bases in the middle. The CDR3 runs to 15 residues. The germline V gene has CDR1 SGHAT and CDR2 FQNNGV. The CDR3 loop reads CASSLDGGGYNEQFF. DNA of the CDR3: TGTGCCAGCAGCTTAGATGGGGGCGGGTACAATGAGCAGTTCTTC.